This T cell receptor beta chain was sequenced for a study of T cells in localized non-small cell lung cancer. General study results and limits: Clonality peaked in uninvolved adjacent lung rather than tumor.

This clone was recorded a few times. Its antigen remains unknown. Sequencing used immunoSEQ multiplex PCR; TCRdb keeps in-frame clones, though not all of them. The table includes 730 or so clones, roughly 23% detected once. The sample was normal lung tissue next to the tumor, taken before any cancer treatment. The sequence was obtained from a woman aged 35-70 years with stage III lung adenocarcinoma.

DNA for the CDR3: TGTGCCAGCAGCTTATGGGCGGGGCGAACAGATACGCAGTATTTT. Translating it yields CASSLWAGRTDTQYF. The chain combines TRBV11-3 with TRBJ2-3; tentatively, D is TRBD2 (6 bases). This CDR3 has 15 residues. Deletions cut 2 bases from V and 3 bases from J, with 12 bases between. CDR1 and CDR2 from the germline V gene are SGHNT and YENEEA.